These 27 T cell receptor beta chains came from one sample sequenced in a study of T cell responses to AZD1222 COVID-19 vaccine. Measured with immunoSEQ multiplex PCR; TCRdb has only the in-frame clones, and not every one. The profile shows about 120,000 clones, about 85% of them singletons. The specimen comprised peripheral blood, sampled on day 0 of AZD1222 vaccination. These receptors were collected from an adult in good health.

As for this clone: Other DNA sequences in this sample translate to the same CDR3. V gene TRBV12-3 or TRBV12-4 combines with J gene TRBJ2-2; D not resolved. The CDR3 extends over 12 amino acids. Trimming removed 4 bases at V and 3 bases at J, with 3 bases between. DNA of the CDR3: TGTGCCAGCAGTTCCTACACCGGGGAGCTGTTTTTT. Protein: CASSSYTGELFF.

This clone was seen once. The chain combines TRBV4-2 with TRBJ1-2; D not resolved. Trimming left V 0 bases short and J 13 bases short, with 18 bases between. Germline CDR1 LGHNA, CDR2 YNFKEQ. The CDR3 is 14 residues long. CDR3 residues: CASSQEDSGWAGTF. The CDR3 DNA sequence: TGTGCCAGCAGCCAAGAGGACTCCGGTTGGGCGGGCACCTTC.

This clone was picked up a small number of times. Distinct nucleotide sequences in the sample also encode this CDR3. The chain links TRBV24-1 to TRBJ1-2, with D hard to call. The CDR3 has 12 amino acids. The V end lost 4 bases, the J end lost 4 bases, and 6 bases lay between the germline ends. Per germline, CDR1 KGHDR and CDR2 SFDVKD. The CDR3 spells CATSDSLYGYTF. The CDR3 DNA is TGTGCCACCAGTGACAGCCTCTATGGCTACACCTTC.

CDR3 region: CASSYLMGQGSYGYTF. The CDR3 nucleotides read TGTGCCAGCAGCTACCTGATGGGACAGGGGTCCTATGGCTACACCTTC. V usage is TRBV7-3 and J usage is TRBJ1-2, with TRBD1 matching over 10 bases. With V trimmed by 4 bases and J by 4 bases, 9 bases remained unmatched. Germline loops: CDR1 SGHTA, CDR2 FQGTGA. This CDR3 has 16 residues.

This rearrangement joins TRBV7-2 to TRBJ1-5; D is unclear. The CDR3 has 15 residues. The germline CDR1 and CDR2 sequences are SGHTA and FQGNSA. V was pared by 1 base and J by 0 bases, with 7 bases between. The CDR3, as DNA: TGTGCCAGCAGCTTAGAGGGCAATAGCAATCAGCCCCAGCATTTT. Amino acid sequence: CASSLEGNSNQPQHF.

V usage is TRBV2 and J usage is TRBJ2-4, with 14 bases lining up with TRBD2. CDR3 length equals 20 residues. The germline V gene has CDR1 SNHLY and CDR2 FYNNEI. Trimming cost V 6 bases and J 3 bases; bases outside gene matches: 16. CDR3 protein: CASSPQRLAGGPVVKNIQYF. The CDR3 DNA sequence: TGTGCCAGCAGCCCCCAGCGACTAGCGGGAGGGCCGGTGGTCAAAAACATTCAGTACTTC.

The chain recombines TRBV28 with TRBJ1-1, with 7 bases that match TRBD1. With 5 bases clipped from V and 4 bases from J, the junction kept 13 bases outside the gene matches. Germline V gene lookup returns CDR1 MDHEN and CDR2 SYDVKM. This CDR3 contains 16 residues. The CDR3 sequence: CASSTHRRGRTTEAFF. The DNA for the CDR3 is TGTGCCAGCAGTACACACCGCAGGGGGAGGACCACTGAAGCTTTCTTT.

The rearrangement links TRBV29-1 to TRBJ2-3, with 7 bases identical to TRBD1. The CDR3 is 13 amino acids. The V and J ends lost 7 bases and 2 bases, in that order; junction bases with no gene match: 6. CDR1 and CDR2 from the germline V gene are SQVTM and ANQGSEA. This chain's CDR3 is CSGRGQNTDTQYF. The CDR3 nucleotides are TGCAGCGGCCGGGGACAGAACACAGATACGCAGTATTTT.

The J gene is TRBJ2-5, the V gene TRBV24-1, with D perhaps matching TRBD1 (6 bases). The V gene lost 6 bases and the J gene lost 7 bases, with 8 bases spanning the gap. The CDR3 length is 11 residues. Germline values: CDR1 KGHDR, CDR2 SFDVKD. CDR3 protein: CATSLQGTQYF. The CDR3 region has the DNA TGTGCCACCAGTTTACAGGGGACCCAGTACTTC.

The chain carries TRBV9 and TRBJ1-3, with D uncertain. V dropped 2 bases and J dropped 0 bases, with 6 bases sitting between them. The V gene's germline CDR1 is SGDLS and CDR2 YYNGEE. The CDR3 is 14 residues long. As DNA, the CDR3 is TGTGCCAGCAGCGTTTACAGCTCTGGAAACACCATATATTTT. Translated: CASSVYSSGNTIYF.

The chain joins TRBV5-4 to TRBJ1-6; 8 bases line up with TRBD1. Germline V gene data show CDR1 as SGHNT and CDR2 as YYREEE (reference sequence). Trimming at V came to 4 bases and at J to 7 bases, leaving 7 bases not matched to a gene. The CDR3 extends over 15 amino acids. CDR3 loop: CASSGTRDRNSPLHF. The CDR3, as DNA: TGTGCCAGCAGCGGAACCCGGGACAGGAATTCACCCCTCCACTTT.

This clone is a singleton in its sample. The chain employs TRBV6-5 and TRBJ2-6, with D unclear. The CDR3 runs 13 residues. Germline CDR1 and CDR2: MNHEY and SVGAGI. Trimming shortened V by 6 bases and J by 1 base, and 4 bases separated the two germline ends. CDR3 sequence reads: CASSTSGANVLTF. CDR3 bases: TGTGCCAGCAGCACGTCTGGGGCCAACGTCCTGACTTTC.

J is TRBJ2-1 and V is TRBV7-9; 15 positions match TRBD2. The CDR3 is 19 residues long. V dropped 5 bases and J dropped 2; count of bases not matched to a gene: 10. CDR1 and CDR2 from the germline V gene are SEHNR and FQNEAQ (reference sequence). CDR3 residues: CASSLVPGLAGGAYNEQFF. The CDR3 coding sequence is TGTGCCAGCAGCCTAGTACCGGGACTAGCGGGAGGAGCCTACAATGAGCAGTTCTTC.

V and J are TRBV5-1 and TRBJ2-7; 10 bases align to TRBD1. Trimming at V came to 0 bases and at J to 0 bases, leaving 12 bases not matched to a gene. The CDR3 covers 19 residues. The germline V gene encodes CDR1 SGHRS and CDR2 YFSETQ. The CDR3 loop is CASSLGGQGNVLNSYEQYF. For the CDR3, the DNA is TGCGCCAGCAGCTTGGGGGGACAGGGGAACGTATTGAACTCCTACGAGCAGTACTTC.

The DNA of the CDR3 is TGTGCCAGCAGCTCCGGGATCAATGAGCAGTTCTTC. Protein: CASSSGINEQFF. The chain uses TRBV7-2 and TRBJ2-1; possibly TRBD2 for D (5 bases). In germline, CDR1 is SGHTA, CDR2 FQGNSA. The V and J ends lost 4 bases and 6 bases respectively, with 7 bases between them. The CDR3 is 12 amino acids.

The DNA of the CDR3 is TGTGCCAGCGACGGGACAGGGGAGGGTGAAAAACTGTTTTTT. It specifies CASDGTGEGEKLFF. The chain employs TRBV9 and TRBJ1-4, with 10 bases lining up with TRBD1. Germline assignment: CDR1 SGDLS and CDR2 YYNGEE. Trimming took 7 bases from V and 7 from J; bases not matched to a gene: 7. The CDR3 consists of 14 residues.

J is TRBJ1-2 and V is TRBV29-1; D is possibly TRBD1 (5 bases). Germline V gene data show CDR1 as SQVTM and CDR2 as ANQGSEA. The V end lost 7 bases, the J end lost 4 bases, and 10 bases lay between the germline ends. This CDR3 spans 11 amino acids. The DNA for the CDR3 is TGCAGCGGCCAGGGCGGCTATGGCTACACCTTC. Translating it yields CSGQGGYGYTF.

This chain links TRBV15 with TRBJ2-7; no clear D gene. Trimming cost V 3 bases and J 6 bases, with 15 bases left between them. CDR1 and CDR2 (germline): LNHNV, YYDKDF (reference sequence). This CDR3 has 14 amino acids. The CDR3 region is CATSRGNNLGEQYF. The CDR3 nucleotides read TGTGCCACCAGCAGGGGGAACAACTTGGGCGAGCAGTACTTC. The entire variable domain, with the rest obtained from reference TRBV15 and TRBJ2-7, is as follows: DAMVIQNPRYQVTQFGKPVTLSCSQTLNHNVMYWYQQKSSQAPKLLFHYYDKDFNNEADTPDNFQSRRPNTSFCFLDIRSPGLGDTAMYLCATSRGNNLGEQYFGPGTRLTVT.

The table lists this clone with a count of one. The chain couples TRBV3-1 (or the pseudogene TRBV3-2) to TRBJ2-2; 9 bases fit TRBD2. Germline V gives CDR1 LGHDT, CDR2 YNNKEL (reference sequence). CDR3 length equals 16 residues. J was trimmed by 3 bases and V by 4 bases; bases with no gene match: 6. This CDR3 reads CASSLGTSRYTGELFF. As DNA, the CDR3 is TGTGCCAGCAGCCTCGGGACTAGCAGATACACCGGGGAGCTGTTTTTT.

The genes are TRBV28 and TRBJ2-2, with D tentatively TRBD1 (6 bases). Germline CDR1 MDHEN, CDR2 SYDVKM. V was pared by 9 bases and J by 5 bases, with 19 bases between. CDR3 length equals 15 residues. Here the CDR3 DNA reads TGTGCCAGTACGAATGGGGGCCCGAGAACCGGGGAGCTGTTTTTT. Its translation is CASTNGGPRTGELFF.

This clone came up once. The gene calls are TRBV28 and TRBJ1-6, with D perhaps matching TRBD1 (5 bases). This CDR3 is 14 amino acids long. V dropped 4 bases and J dropped 7 bases, with 11 bases sitting between them. Looked up from germline, CDR1 is MDHEN and CDR2 is SYDVKM. Here the CDR3 DNA reads TGTGCCAGCAGTTACTCGGGGGGGAATTCACCCCTCCACTTT. It specifies CASSYSGGNSPLHF. The full variable domain, rest sourced from reference TRBV28 and TRBJ1-6, is DVKVTQSSRYLVKRTGEKVFLECVQDMDHENMFWYRQDPGLGLRLIYFSYDVKMKEKGDIPEGYSVSREKKERFSLILESASTNQTSMYLCASSYSGGNSPLHFGNGTRLTVT.

A few counts support this clone. The chain employs TRBV7-8 and TRBJ1-6; 8 bases match TRBD1. CDR1 is SGHVS, CDR2 FQNEAQ, per germline. This CDR3 has 15 amino acids. After removal of 5 bases from V and 10 bases from J, the junction contained 10 bases not matched to a gene. Here the CDR3 reads CASSPRGQGVSPLHF. The CDR3 DNA reads TGTGCCAGCAGCCCCCGTGGACAGGGAGTCTCACCCCTCCACTTT.

The rearrangement uses TRBV11-2 and TRBJ2-1; D is unclear. Trimming cost V 3 bases and J 2 bases, with 5 bases left between them. CDR1 is SGHAT, CDR2 FQNNGV, per germline. The CDR3 extends over 13 amino acids. In DNA, the CDR3 is TGTGCCAGCAGCTTTAGTCCCTACAATGAGCAGTTCTTC. This encodes CASSFSPYNEQFF.

This clone was picked up a small number of times. The genes are TRBV5-1 and TRBJ2-7; D unresolved. V lost 2 bases, J lost 1 base, and 7 bases lay in between. The CDR3 is 13 amino acids. From germline, CDR1 is SGHRS and CDR2 YFSETQ. The CDR3 region has the DNA TGCGCCAGCAGCTTTGACTTGTCCTACGAGCAGTACTTC. Amino acid sequence: CASSFDLSYEQYF.

The V and J genes are TRBV9 and TRBJ2-2; D remains ambiguous. Trimming pared 0 bases from V and 4 bases from J, leaving 7 bases between. Germline loops: CDR1 SGDLS, CDR2 YYNGEE. This CDR3 is 14 amino acids long. The CDR3 bases are TGTGCCAGCAGCGTAGTTCCAGGCACCGGGGAGCTGTTTTTT. Amino acid sequence: CASSVVPGTGELFF.

The CDR3, as DNA: TGTGCCAGCAGCGTAGACGGACAGCCGAATCAGCCCCAGCATTTT. Translation gives CASSVDGQPNQPQHF. The chain combines TRBV9 with TRBJ1-5; possible D gene TRBD1, 6 bases. V lost 0 bases to trimming and J lost 4 bases, with 11 bases between them. CDR1 is SGDLS, CDR2 YYNGEE, per germline. This CDR3 has 15 amino acids.

The genes are TRBV14 and TRBJ1-2; no clear D gene. V was clipped by 2 bases and J by 5 bases, with 6 bases between them. The CDR3 has 12 residues. CDR1 SGHDN and CDR2 FVKESK come from the germline V gene. CDR3 DNA sequence: TGTGCCAGCAGCCAATATCCGTATGGCTACACCTTC. It encodes CASSQYPYGYTF.